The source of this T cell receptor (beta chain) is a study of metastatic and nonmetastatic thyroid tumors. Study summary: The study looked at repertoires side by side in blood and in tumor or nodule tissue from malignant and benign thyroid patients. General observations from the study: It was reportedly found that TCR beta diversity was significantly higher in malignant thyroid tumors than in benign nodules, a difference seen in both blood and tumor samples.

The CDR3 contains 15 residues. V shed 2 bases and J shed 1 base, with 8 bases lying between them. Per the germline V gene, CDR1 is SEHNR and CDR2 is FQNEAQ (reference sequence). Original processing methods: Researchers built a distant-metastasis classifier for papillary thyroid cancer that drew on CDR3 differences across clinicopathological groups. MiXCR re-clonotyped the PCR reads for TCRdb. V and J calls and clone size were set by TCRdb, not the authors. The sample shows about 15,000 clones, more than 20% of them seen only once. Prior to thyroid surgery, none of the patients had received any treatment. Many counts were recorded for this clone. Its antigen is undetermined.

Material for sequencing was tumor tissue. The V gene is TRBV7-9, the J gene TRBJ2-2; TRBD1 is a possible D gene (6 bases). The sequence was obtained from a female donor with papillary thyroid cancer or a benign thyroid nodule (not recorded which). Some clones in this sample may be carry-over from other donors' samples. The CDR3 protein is CASSLLQGNTGELFF. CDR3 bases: TGTGCCAGCAGCTTATTACAGGGGAACACCGGGGAGCTGTTTTTT.